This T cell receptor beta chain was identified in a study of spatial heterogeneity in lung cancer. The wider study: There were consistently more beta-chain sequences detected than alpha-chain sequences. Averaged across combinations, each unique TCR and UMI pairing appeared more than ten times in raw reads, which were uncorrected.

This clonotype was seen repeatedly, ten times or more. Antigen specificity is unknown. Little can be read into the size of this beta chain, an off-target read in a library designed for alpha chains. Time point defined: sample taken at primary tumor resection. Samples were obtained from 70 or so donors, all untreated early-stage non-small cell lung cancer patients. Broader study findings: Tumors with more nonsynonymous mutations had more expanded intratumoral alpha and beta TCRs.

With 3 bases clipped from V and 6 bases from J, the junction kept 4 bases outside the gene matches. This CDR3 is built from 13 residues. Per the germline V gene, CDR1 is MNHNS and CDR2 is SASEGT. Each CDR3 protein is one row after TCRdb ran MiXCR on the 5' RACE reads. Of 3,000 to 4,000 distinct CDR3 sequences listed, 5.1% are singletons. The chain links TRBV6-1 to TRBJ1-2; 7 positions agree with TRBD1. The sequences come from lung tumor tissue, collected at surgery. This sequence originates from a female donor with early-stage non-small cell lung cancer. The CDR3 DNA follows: TGTGCCAGCAGTGATCCACAGGGGAATGGCTACACCTTC. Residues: CASSDPQGNGYTF.